The rows below give T cell receptor beta chains drawn from one sample of a study of identical twins. MiXCR, run by TCRdb on the 5' RACE reads, gives a single entry per CDR3 protein. The sample holds around 370,000 distinct CDR3 sequences, roughly 10% seen once. Sequencing was carried out using naive T cells sorted from blood. These receptors originate from a woman between 45 and 60 years old in good health. CDR3s include the opening cysteine and the closing phenylalanine or tryptophan. The order of the fields is CDR3 length, J gene, D gene, V gene, clone size, CDR3 protein, CDR3 DNA. The D gene is left open where the match is weak. Part of the rows lack a size; the others show once, few, many or a class for expanded clones.

>17|TRBJ2-1|-|TRBV7-9|-
CASSPLEVRRGGNEQFF
TGTGCCAGCAGCCCCTTGGAGGTTAGGAGAGGGGGCAATGAGCAGTTCTTC
>14|TRBJ1-1|-|TRBV20-1|many
CSALGREGRTEAFF
TGCAGTGCTCTCGGCCGTGAGGGTCGAACTGAAGCTTTCTTT
>16|TRBJ2-5|-|TRBV6-5|-
CASSYGGTAVRETQYF
TGTGCCAGCAGTTACGGGGGGACTGCTGTTAGAGAGACCCAGTACTTC
>13|TRBJ2-1|-|TRBV4-1|few
CASSQVKWDEQFF
TGCGCCAGCAGCCAAGTCAAGTGGGATGAGCAGTTCTTC
>15|TRBJ2-4|-|TRBV7-9|few
CASSSIWGAKNIQYF
TGTGCCAGCAGCAGTATCTGGGGAGCCAAAAACATTCAGTACTTC
>14|TRBJ1-6|TRBD1|TRBV5-1|few
CASSTGQVNSPLHF
TGCGCCAGCTCAACGGGACAGGTTAATTCACCCCTCCACTTT
>14|TRBJ2-1|TRBD1|TRBV19|-
CASSIGQGQNEQFF
TGTGCCAGTAGTATTGGACAGGGCCAAAATGAGCAGTTCTTC
>13|TRBJ2-2|-|TRBV3-1|-
CASRSRLTGELFF
TGTGCCAGCAGGTCTAGGCTTACCGGGGAGCTGTTTTTT
>15|TRBJ1-2|-|TRBV5-6|-
CASSLVGGAVYGYTF
TGTGCCAGCAGCTTGGTGGGGGGCGCCGTCTATGGCTACACCTTC
>16|TRBJ2-5|-|TRBV27|many
CASSLFGGAFQETQYF
TGTGCCAGCAGTTTATTTGGCGGGGCGTTCCAAGAGACCCAGTACTTC
>11|TRBJ1-1|-|TRBV20-1|many
CSASGDTEAFF
TGCAGTGCTTCAGGGGACACTGAAGCTTTCTTT
>15|TRBJ2-5|TRBD2|TRBV9|many
CASSVGTSGKETQYF
TGTGCCAGCAGCGTAGGGACTAGCGGGAAGGAGACCCAGTACTTC
>16|TRBJ2-3|TRBD1|TRBV11-2|few
CASSTDGQGATDTQYF
TGTGCCAGCAGCACCGACGGACAGGGGGCAACAGATACGCAGTATTTT
>13|TRBJ2-7|TRBD2|TRBV7-9|few
CASSSSGTYEQYF
TGTGCCAGCAGTTCTAGCGGGACCTACGAGCAGTACTTC
>13|TRBJ2-3|-|TRBV21-1|-
CASSTIGLDTQYF
TGTGCCAGCAGCACGATAGGGTTAGATACGCAGTATTTT
>16|TRBJ2-5|TRBD1|TRBV11-2|many
CASSRDRGQPQETQYF
TGTGCCAGCAGCCGGGACAGGGGGCAACCCCAAGAGACCCAGTACTTC
>15|TRBJ2-4|-|TRBV6-5|few
CARTSLGEDKNIQYF
TGTGCCAGAACCTCTCTGGGGGAGGACAAAAACATTCAGTACTTC
>15|TRBJ2-7|-|TRBV7-2|-
CASSLEGPGGYEQYF
TGTGCCAGCAGCTTAGAGGGGCCAGGAGGGTACGAGCAGTACTTC
>16|TRBJ2-2|TRBD2|TRBV27|few
CASSLIPSGNTGELFF
TGTGCCAGCAGTTTAATCCCTAGCGGAAACACCGGGGAGCTGTTTTTT
>18|TRBJ2-2|TRBD2|TRBV20-1|many
CSASSGLADFANTGELFF
TGCAGTGCTAGTTCGGGACTAGCGGATTTCGCGAACACCGGGGAGCTGTTTTTT
>13|TRBJ2-1|-|TRBV5-1|few
CASRRDLEDEQFF
TGCGCCAGCCGCAGGGACCTCGAGGATGAGCAGTTCTTC
>14|TRBJ2-3|-|TRBV20-1|many
CSAQTQIGTDTQYF
TGCAGTGCTCAGACTCAGATCGGCACAGATACGCAGTATTTT
>14|TRBJ1-2|-|TRBV20-1|few
CSARASGGPYGYTF
TGCAGTGCTAGAGCGTCGGGAGGACCATATGGCTACACCTTC
>10|TRBJ2-2|-|TRBV6-5|once
CASWGGELFF
TGTGCCAGCTGGGGCGGGGAGCTGTTTTTT
>14|TRBJ2-7|-|TRBV7-8|-
CASSLMGLTYEQYF
TGTGCCAGCAGCTTAATGGGACTGACCTACGAGCAGTACTTC
>14|TRBJ2-1|-|TRBV12-3/TRBV12-4|few
CASSTDRIANEQFF
TGTGCCAGCAGTACGGACAGAATCGCCAATGAGCAGTTCTTC
>14|TRBJ2-5|-|TRBV7-8|-
CASTTRDPGETQYF
TGTGCCAGCACCACGAGGGACCCCGGTGAGACCCAGTACTTC
>18|TRBJ2-1|TRBD1|TRBV20-1|many
CSATRLRTGVASYNEQFF
TGCAGTGCTACAAGGCTGAGGACAGGGGTAGCCTCCTACAATGAGCAGTTCTTC
>14|TRBJ1-4|-|TRBV3-1|few
CASSRGLLNEKLFF
TGTGCCAGCAGCCGGGGCCTTCTTAATGAAAAACTGTTTTTT
>13|TRBJ2-1|-|TRBV9|many
CASSKGPYHEQFF
TGTGCCAGCAGCAAAGGACCGTACCATGAGCAGTTCTTC
>16|TRBJ2-2|TRBD1|TRBV2|many
CASSVTERGPTGELFF
TGTGCCAGCAGTGTGACAGAAAGGGGGCCCACCGGGGAGCTGTTTTTT
>15|TRBJ2-3|-|TRBV20-1|few
CSARAAGLSTDTQYF
TGCAGTGCTAGAGCCGCGGGGCTTAGCACAGATACGCAGTATTTT
>14|TRBJ2-5|-|TRBV20-1|few
CSARVPGNQETQYF
TGCAGTGCTAGAGTGCCGGGAAACCAAGAGACCCAGTACTTC
>15|TRBJ2-4|-|TRBV10-3|few
CAISESGQTKNIQYF
TGTGCCATCAGTGAGTCAGGACAGACTAAAAACATTCAGTACTTC
>15|TRBJ1-2|-|TRBV20-1|many
CSAREGQKRNYGYTF
TGCAGTGCTAGAGAAGGCCAGAAACGGAACTATGGCTACACCTTC
>14|TRBJ1-1|-|TRBV12-3/TRBV12-4|few
CASSLVEFSTEAFF
TGTGCCAGCAGTTTGGTGGAGTTCAGCACTGAAGCTTTCTTT
>16|TRBJ2-1|-|TRBV9|-
CASSTIERASYNEQFF
TGTGCCAGCAGCACTATTGAGCGGGCTTCCTACAATGAGCAGTTCTTC
>17|TRBJ2-3|TRBD1|TRBV7-9|-
CASSPSPGTGYTDTQYF
TGTGCCAGCAGCCCCTCGCCTGGGACAGGGTATACAGATACGCAGTATTTT
>14|TRBJ1-2|-|TRBV7-2|few
CASSLEKSRYGYTF
TGTGCCAGCAGCTTAGAGAAGAGTCGGTATGGCTACACCTTC
>19|TRBJ2-2|TRBD2|TRBV7-9|few
CASSSPGTSGRSNTGELFF
TGTGCCAGCAGCTCCCCCGGGACTAGCGGGAGGTCGAACACCGGGGAGCTGTTTTTT
>14|TRBJ2-1|-|TRBV14|many
CASSQKSSYNEQFF
TGTGCCAGCAGCCAAAAGAGCTCCTACAATGAGCAGTTCTTC
>13|TRBJ2-1|-|TRBV10-3|few
CAIRGDTSNEQFF
TGTGCCATCAGGGGGGACACCTCCAATGAGCAGTTCTTC
>12|TRBJ1-1|-|TRBV12-3/TRBV12-4|-
CASSLTVAEAYF
TGTGCCAGCAGTTTGACAGTCGCTGAAGCTTACTTT
>14|TRBJ1-2|TRBD1|TRBV7-2|many
CASREDQDREGYTF
TGTGCCAGCAGAGAAGACCAGGACAGGGAAGGCTACACCTTC
>15|TRBJ2-2|-|TRBV14|once
CASSQPDQLFGELFF
TGTGCCAGCAGCCAACCGGACCAGTTATTCGGGGAGCTGTTTTTT
>14|TRBJ1-5|-|TRBV20-1|-
CSARTGAGNQPQHF
TGCAGTGCTAGGACGGGGGCGGGTAATCAGCCCCAGCATTTT